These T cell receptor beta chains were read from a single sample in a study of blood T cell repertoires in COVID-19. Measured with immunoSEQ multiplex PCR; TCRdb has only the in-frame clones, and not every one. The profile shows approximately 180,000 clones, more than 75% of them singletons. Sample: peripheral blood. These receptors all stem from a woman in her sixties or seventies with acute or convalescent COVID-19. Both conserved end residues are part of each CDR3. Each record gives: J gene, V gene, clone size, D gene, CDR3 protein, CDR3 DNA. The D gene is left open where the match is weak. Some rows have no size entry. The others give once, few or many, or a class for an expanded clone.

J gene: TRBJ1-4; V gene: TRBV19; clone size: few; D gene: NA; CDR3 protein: CASSIDGGGGLGEKLFF; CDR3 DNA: TGTGCCAGTAGTATAGATGGCGGGGGCGGCCTCGGTGAAAAACTGTTTTTT
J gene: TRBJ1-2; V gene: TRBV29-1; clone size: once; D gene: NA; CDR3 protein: CSVEGAGNF; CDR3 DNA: TGCAGCGTTGAGGGGGCCGGCAACTTC
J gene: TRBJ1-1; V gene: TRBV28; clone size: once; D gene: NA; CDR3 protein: CASSRWGLANTEAFF; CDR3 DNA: TGTGCCAGCAGTCGCTGGGGACTAGCGAACACTGAAGCTTTCTTT
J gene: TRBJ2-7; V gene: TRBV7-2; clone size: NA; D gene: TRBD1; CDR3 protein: CASSFDRDSYEQYF; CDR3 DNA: TGTGCCAGCAGCTTCGACAGGGACTCCTACGAGCAGTACTTC
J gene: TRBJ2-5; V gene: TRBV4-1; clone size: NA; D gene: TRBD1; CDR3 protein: CASSQGPGTVETQYF; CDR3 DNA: TGCGCCAGCAGCCAAGGACCCGGGACAGTAGAGACCCAGTACTTC
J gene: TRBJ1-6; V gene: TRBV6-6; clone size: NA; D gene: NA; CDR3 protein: CASSYSDGDSSLHF; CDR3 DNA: TGTGCCAGCAGTTACTCAGATGGCGACTCGTCCCTCCACTTT
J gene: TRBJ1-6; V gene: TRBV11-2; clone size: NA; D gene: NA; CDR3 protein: CASSRGGEYNSPLHF; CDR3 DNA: TGTGCCAGCAGCAGGGGTGGGGAATATAATTCACCCCTCCACTTT
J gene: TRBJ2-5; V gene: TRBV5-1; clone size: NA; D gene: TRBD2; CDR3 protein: CASSLGAVTSGGAETQYF; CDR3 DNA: TGCGCCAGCAGCTTGGGGGCTGTGACCTCCGGGGGGGCAGAGACCCAGTACTTC
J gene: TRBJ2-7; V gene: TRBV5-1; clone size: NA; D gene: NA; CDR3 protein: CASSLVRYGSYEQYF; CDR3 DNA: TGCGCCAGCAGCTTGGTCAGGTACGGCTCCTACGAGCAGTACTTC
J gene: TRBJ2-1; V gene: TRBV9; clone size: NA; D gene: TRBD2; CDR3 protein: CASTLAGVVNEQFF; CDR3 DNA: TGTGCCAGCACCCTAGCGGGAGTAGTCAATGAGCAGTTCTTC
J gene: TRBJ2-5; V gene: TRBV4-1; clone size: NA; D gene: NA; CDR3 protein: CASSQDRRGETQYF; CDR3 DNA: TGCGCCAGCAGCCAAGATCGAAGGGGAGAGACCCAGTACTTC
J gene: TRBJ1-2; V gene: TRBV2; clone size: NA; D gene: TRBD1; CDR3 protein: CASRETGGHYGYTF; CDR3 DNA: TGTGCCAGCAGAGAGACAGGGGGCCACTATGGCTACACCTTC
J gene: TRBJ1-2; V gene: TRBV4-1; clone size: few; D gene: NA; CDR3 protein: CASSHLFIGGRRDYGYTF; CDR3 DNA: TGCGCCAGCAGCCACCTATTTATCGGGGGGCGGCGGGACTATGGCTACACCTTC
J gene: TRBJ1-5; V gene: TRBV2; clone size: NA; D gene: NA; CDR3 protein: CASSDARGNQPQHF; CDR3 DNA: TGTGCCAGCAGTGACGCCCGGGGCAATCAGCCCCAGCATTTT
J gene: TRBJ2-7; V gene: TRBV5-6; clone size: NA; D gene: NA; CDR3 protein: CASSLVGQITYEQYF; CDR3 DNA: TGTGCCAGCAGCTTGGTTGGGCAGATCACCTACGAGCAGTACTTC
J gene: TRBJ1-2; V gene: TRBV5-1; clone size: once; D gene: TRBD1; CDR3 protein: CASSPGGQANYGYTF; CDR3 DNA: TGCGCCAGCAGCCCGGGCGGACAGGCAAACTATGGCTACACCTTC
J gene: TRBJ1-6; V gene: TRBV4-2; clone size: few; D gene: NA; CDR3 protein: CASSQTRQANSPLHF; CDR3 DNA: TGTGCCAGCAGCCAGACCAGACAGGCCAATTCACCCCTCCACTTT